This T cell receptor beta chain came from a study of T cells in Graves' hyperthyroidism and ophthalmopathy. The CDR3 length is 14 residues. The germline V gene has CDR1 DFQATT and CDR2 SNEGSKA (reference sequence). The V end lost 3 bases, the J end lost 9 bases, and 20 bases lay between the germline ends. There are many counts of this clonotype. Amplification of TCR beta CDR3 regions was performed using RNA transcripts as template. First-round RT-PCR targeting the TCR CDR3 was performed with the HTBI primer set. MiXCR was run by TCRdb on the multiplex PCR reads, yielding one entry per CDR3 protein. The repertoire has about 570,000 distinct CDR3 sequences, 40% to 55% of them found once; the top ten carry roughly 20%.

The source material was peripheral blood or thyroid tissue (not recorded which). This rearrangement joins TRBV20-1 to TRBJ2-5; possibly TRBD2 for D (6 bases). This receptor was identified in an adult woman with Graves' disease, either hyperthyroidism or ophthalmopathy (not recorded which). CDR3 region: CSASREQWGLSQYF. The DNA of the CDR3 is TGCAGTGCTAGTCGGGAGCAGTGGGGTTTGTCCCAGTACTTC.